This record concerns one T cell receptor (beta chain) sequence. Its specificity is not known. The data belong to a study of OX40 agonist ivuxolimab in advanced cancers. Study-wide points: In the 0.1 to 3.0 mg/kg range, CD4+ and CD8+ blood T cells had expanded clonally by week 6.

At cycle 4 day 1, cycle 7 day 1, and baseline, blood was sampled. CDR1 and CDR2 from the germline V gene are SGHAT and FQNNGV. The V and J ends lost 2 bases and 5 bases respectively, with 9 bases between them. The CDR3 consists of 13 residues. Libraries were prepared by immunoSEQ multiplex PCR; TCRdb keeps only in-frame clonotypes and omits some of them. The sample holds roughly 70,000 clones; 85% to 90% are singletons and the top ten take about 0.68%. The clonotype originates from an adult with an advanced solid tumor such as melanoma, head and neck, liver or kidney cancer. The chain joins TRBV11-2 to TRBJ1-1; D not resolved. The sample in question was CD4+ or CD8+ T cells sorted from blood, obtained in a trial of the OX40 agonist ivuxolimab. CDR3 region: CASSLLEATEAFF. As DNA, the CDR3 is TGTGCCAGCAGCTTATTGGAGGCTACTGAAGCTTTCTTT.